This TCR beta chain was captured in a study of blood T cell repertoires in COVID-19 (dated by TCRdb to 2018 to 2021). Background on the whole study: Samples from collaborators originated in the United States, Italy and Spain and spanned both the acute and convalescent phases of COVID-19. The material from the prospective study consisted of cDNA or gDNA derived from T cells, B-cell-depleted T cells, or PBMCs. The dataset comprised deeply sampled blood TCRbeta repertoires from subjects exposed to, actively infected with, or recovered from COVID-19. The repertoires were released in a freely available public database intended as a resource for research on the immune response to SARS-CoV-2. Samples were obtained from the ongoing ImmuneRACE study (first 160 participants) and from some 1,200 subjects provided by 6 global collaborators. Nearly every sample came with metadata listing a de-identified subject ID, COVID-19 status, age in years and sex. HLA class I and class II types, where available, came from metadata supplied by the sample provider rather than from assay-based typing. Broader findings and caveats from the paper: The amount of clinical and demographic metadata varied by source and participant and was provided uncurated.

There are 12 amino acids in the CDR3, from cysteine to phenylalanine inclusive. The only DNA kept is the CDR3, 36 bases in frame from the first base. CDR1 LGHNT and CDR2 FRNRAP are derived from the germline V gene. The germline ends are 7 bases apart after V is trimmed by 2 bases and J by 7 bases. Turning to this clone: No cognate antigen has been identified for it. No quality values exist for individual bases; no much larger clone is one base distant.

TCRbeta CDR3 regions were amplified from genomic DNA by means of the immunoSEQ Assay, a bias-controlled multiplex PCR. Regarding the original processing steps: The number of nucleated cells in each sample was estimated from the amplification of reference gene primers within the assay. Sequence reads were collapsed and filtered to measure the absolute abundance of every unique TCRbeta CDR3 rearrangement. For each sample, productive Simpson clonality was calculated by taking the square root of Simpson's diversity index across productive rearrangements. The source is immuneACCESS, and TCRdb retained only in-frame sequences with V and J called. Part of the clones is not carried over; for the studies checked, unresolved V genes explain less than half of this, and the remainder is unexplained. V, J and clone size derive from that table, while D and trimming were established from the DNA sequence. For this sample there are more than 350,000 clones; about 90% appear just once. In total, the top ten clones hold approximately 3% of the sample.

At one collaborating source in Seattle, patients were enrolled during active infection and were followed longitudinally through the course of disease. Whole blood was collected in K2EDTA tubes by collaborating institutions according to the institutions' own protocols. Collaborator samples were shipped for TCRbeta analysis as frozen whole blood, isolated PBMCs, or DNA extracted from either sample type. The material sequenced was peripheral blood. The sequence was collected from a woman aged 25 to 39 with COVID-19, enrolled during active disease. The rearranged chain carries TRBV12-5 and TRBJ2-3, with no D gene named confidently. The sequence in DNA is TGTGCTAGTGGTTTGAATCCGTATACGCAGTATTTT. It specifies CASGLNPYTQYF.